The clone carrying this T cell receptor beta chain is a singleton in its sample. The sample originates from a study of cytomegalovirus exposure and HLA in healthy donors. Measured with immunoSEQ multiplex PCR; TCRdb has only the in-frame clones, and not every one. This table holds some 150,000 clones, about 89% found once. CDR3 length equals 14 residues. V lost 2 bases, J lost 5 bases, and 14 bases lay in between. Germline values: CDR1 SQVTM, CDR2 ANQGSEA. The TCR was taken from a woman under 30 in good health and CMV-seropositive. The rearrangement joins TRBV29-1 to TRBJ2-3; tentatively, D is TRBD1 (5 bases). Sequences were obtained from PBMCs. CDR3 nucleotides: TGCAGCGTTGAACCATTCAGGGCACGAGATACGCAGTATTTT. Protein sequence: CSVEPFRARDTQYF.